This T cell receptor (beta chain) originates from a study of CD8 T cells in ankylosing spondylitis. Looked up from germline, CDR1 is KGHSH and CDR2 is LQKENI. The CDR3 is made up of 13 amino acids. V lost 4 bases and J 5 bases, leaving 11 bases between the germline ends. Each CDR3 protein is one row after TCRdb ran MiXCR on the 5' RACE reads. Here the sample spans fewer than 180,000 distinct CDR3 sequences, 40% to 50% being singletons. Sequenced sample: synovial fluid, either unsorted or a sorted T cell fraction (not recorded which). The J gene is TRBJ1-1, the V gene TRBV18, with TRBD1 as a possible D gene (5 bases). This TCR was sampled from a male donor with ankylosing spondylitis. CDR3 coding DNA: TGTGCCAGCTCACGTCCGCGGGGGACTGAAGCTTTCTTT. It encodes CASSRPRGTEAFF.